This section outlines one TCR beta chain sequence together with its context. Its recognized antigen is unknown. The sample holds no much larger clone one base away, and base qualities are not on file. This entry comes from a study of T cell responses to AZD1222 COVID-19 vaccine (dated by TCRdb to the early 2020s). In the study overall: AZD1222 recipients with second doses at about 4 weeks or about 12 weeks were pooled, because spike-specific TCR depth and breadth did not differ between schedules. Trial participants were enrolled by age into 18-55, 56-69 and 70-plus year subgroups, with around 150, 28 and 57 TCR-sequenced participants respectively. A total of approximately 240 trial participants underwent TCR sequencing, of whom around 200 received two doses of AZD1222 and roughly 25 received two doses of the MenACWY control vaccine.

The time point label for this specimen denotes: baseline before first vaccination. Vaccinee samples were obtained from the UK trials COV001 and COV002, which included a single-blind randomized controlled phase 2/3 trial of AZD1222 (ChAdOx1 nCoV-19) in healthy adults. For TCRbeta chain sequencing, PBMC samples from trial participants were taken at day 0 and at day 28 after the second dose. Paper-wide results and their limitations: Participants were mostly white British and included more females than males, and it was suggested by the authors that clonal diversity may have been underestimated. Conclusions about previously exposed vaccinees are limited because only six or seven AZD1222 recipients were SARS-CoV-2 seropositive at baseline. After two AZD1222 doses, both the breadth and the depth of spike-specific TCRs were significantly higher than at day 0 and than in MenACWY recipients. The 56-69-year group was small, and its depth increase did not reach significance, likely because of low power. Because no samples from the day 14 peak response were available, repertoires could be characterized only after the peak T cell response. Epitopes outside the regions mutated in the B.1.351 and B.1.1.7 variants were reportedly recognized by nearly half of the unique spike-specific TCRs. The vaccine-associated CD4 TCRs covered the entire spike protein, and the dominant responses fell in regions 160-218 and 743-854.

The CDR3 regions of human TCRbeta chains were analyzed by immunosequencing. In the paper's pipeline: Repertoire TCRs were checked for matches against a reference library of SARS-CoV-2-specific TCRs that had been generated using the MIRA antigen-specificity platform. Breadth was defined as the fraction of unique TCRs that were SARS-CoV-2-associated. Depth was defined as the fraction of total T cells that were SARS-CoV-2-associated. Using the MIRA data, each spike-specific TCR was mapped to the spike region that the TCR reacts to and placed in a CD4 or CD8 class. Log10-transformed breadth and depth values were compared by one-way ANOVA with Sidak's multiple comparisons tests. Not all clones reach the TCRdb copy of this immuneACCESS table, which keeps in-frame sequences only. Checked studies attribute under half of the gap to unresolved V genes and leave the rest unexplained. The V and J calls and the clone size are those of that table, but D and trimming were determined from the DNA. Within this sample are some 170,000 clones, with 85% to 90% of them counted one time only. The ten largest clones add up to 1.5% to 2% of the sample.

A distance of 17 bases separates the germline ends of V and J, which lose 1 base and 0 bases respectively. From the germline V gene, CDR1 is SGHDT and CDR2 is YYEEEE. The CDR3, cysteine through phenylalanine, is 18 amino acids long. Just CDR3 DNA is preserved here, 54 bases in frame from base 1. This receptor chain uses TRBV5-6 and TRBJ1-5, and perhaps TRBD1 as D gene, on 5 matching bases. The sample was peripheral blood, taken on day 0 of AZD1222 vaccination. The TCR originated in an adult in good health. The sequenced DNA: TGTGCCAGCAGCTTGTATGGGACGGAACAATATAGCAATCAGCCCCAGCATTTT. It translates to CASSLYGTEQYSNQPQHF.